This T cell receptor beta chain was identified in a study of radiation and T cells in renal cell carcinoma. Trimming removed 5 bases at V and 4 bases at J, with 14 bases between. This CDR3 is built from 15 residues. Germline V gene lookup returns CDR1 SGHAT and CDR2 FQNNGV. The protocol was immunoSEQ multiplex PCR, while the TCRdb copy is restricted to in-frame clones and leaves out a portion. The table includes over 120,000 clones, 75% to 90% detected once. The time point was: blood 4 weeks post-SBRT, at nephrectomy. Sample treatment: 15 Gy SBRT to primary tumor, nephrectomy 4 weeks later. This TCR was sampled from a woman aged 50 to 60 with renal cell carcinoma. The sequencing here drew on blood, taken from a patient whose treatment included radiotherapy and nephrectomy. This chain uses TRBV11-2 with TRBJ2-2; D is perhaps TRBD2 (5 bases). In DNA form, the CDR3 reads TGTGCCAGCAGCCCCGTGGGGAGTGGCACCGGGGAGCTGTTTTTT. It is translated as CASSPVGSGTGELFF.